The 5 T cell receptor beta chains below were found in one sample sequenced in a study of T cell repertoires in ileal Crohn's disease. Some clones are missing from TCRdb's copy, which holds only in-frame ones; the method was immunoSEQ multiplex PCR. Of about 4,500 clones listed, around 80% are singletons. The sequenced material came from ileal tissue. These receptors were obtained from an adult with Crohn's disease.

The chain is built from TRBV28 and TRBJ1-2; 10 nucleotides agree with TRBD1. The CDR3 covers 16 residues. Unmatched junction bases numbered 9, after V lost 4 bases and J lost 4 bases. Germline values: CDR1 MDHEN, CDR2 SYDVKM. This CDR3 is CASSSGGDRGGYGYTF. As DNA, the CDR3 is TGTGCCAGCAGTTCTGGGGGGGACAGGGGCGGCTATGGCTACACCTTC.

The V call is TRBV7-9, the J call TRBJ2-7, with a possible D match to TRBD2 (6 bases). This CDR3 is built from 16 residues. Germline V lookup: CDR1 SEHNR, CDR2 FQNEAQ (reference sequence). The V end lost 0 bases, the J end lost 9 bases, and 21 bases lay between the germline ends. CDR3 bases: TGTGCCAGCAGCTTAGCGCAAGGCAGGGAGGTGGTACGGCAGTACTTC. It codes for CASSLAQGREVVRQYF. The full variable domain, rest sourced from reference TRBV7-9 and TRBJ2-7, is DTGVSQNPRHKITKRGQNVTFRCDPISEHNRLYWYRQTLGQGPEFLTYFQNEAQLEKSRLLSDRFSAERPKGSFSTLEIQRTEQGDSAMYLCASSLAQGREVVRQYFGPGTRLTVT.

The chain links TRBV18 to TRBJ2-5; 9 bases align to TRBD1. The last part of the DNA fits TRBJ2-7 better; the J call may be wrong. CDR1 and CDR2 from the germline V gene are KGHSH and LQKENI. The CDR3 consists of 14 residues. The CDR3 protein is CASSQDRGVYEQYF. The CDR3 DNA reads as TGTGCCAGCTCACAGGACAGGGGAGTCTACGAGCAGTACTTC.

The J gene is TRBJ1-2, the V gene TRBV10-3; TRBD1 agrees at 9 bases. Germline lookup yields CDR1 ENHRY and CDR2 SYGVKD. V lost 5 bases, J lost 8 bases, and 9 bases stayed unmatched. The CDR3 is 14 amino acids. CDR3 protein: CAISQGTGQRGYTF. CDR3 nucleotide sequence: TGTGCCATCAGTCAGGGGACAGGGCAGCGGGGCTACACCTTC.

V gene TRBV6-5 combines with J gene TRBJ2-3; 10 positions match TRBD2. CDR3 length: 12 residues. The V segment lost 10 bases and the J segment 8 bases; nucleotides outside the gene matches: 6. The germline gives CDR1 MNHEY, CDR2 SVGAGI. The CDR3 spells CATRASGSTQYF. CDR3 DNA: TGTGCCACCAGGGCTAGCGGGAGTACGCAGTATTTT.